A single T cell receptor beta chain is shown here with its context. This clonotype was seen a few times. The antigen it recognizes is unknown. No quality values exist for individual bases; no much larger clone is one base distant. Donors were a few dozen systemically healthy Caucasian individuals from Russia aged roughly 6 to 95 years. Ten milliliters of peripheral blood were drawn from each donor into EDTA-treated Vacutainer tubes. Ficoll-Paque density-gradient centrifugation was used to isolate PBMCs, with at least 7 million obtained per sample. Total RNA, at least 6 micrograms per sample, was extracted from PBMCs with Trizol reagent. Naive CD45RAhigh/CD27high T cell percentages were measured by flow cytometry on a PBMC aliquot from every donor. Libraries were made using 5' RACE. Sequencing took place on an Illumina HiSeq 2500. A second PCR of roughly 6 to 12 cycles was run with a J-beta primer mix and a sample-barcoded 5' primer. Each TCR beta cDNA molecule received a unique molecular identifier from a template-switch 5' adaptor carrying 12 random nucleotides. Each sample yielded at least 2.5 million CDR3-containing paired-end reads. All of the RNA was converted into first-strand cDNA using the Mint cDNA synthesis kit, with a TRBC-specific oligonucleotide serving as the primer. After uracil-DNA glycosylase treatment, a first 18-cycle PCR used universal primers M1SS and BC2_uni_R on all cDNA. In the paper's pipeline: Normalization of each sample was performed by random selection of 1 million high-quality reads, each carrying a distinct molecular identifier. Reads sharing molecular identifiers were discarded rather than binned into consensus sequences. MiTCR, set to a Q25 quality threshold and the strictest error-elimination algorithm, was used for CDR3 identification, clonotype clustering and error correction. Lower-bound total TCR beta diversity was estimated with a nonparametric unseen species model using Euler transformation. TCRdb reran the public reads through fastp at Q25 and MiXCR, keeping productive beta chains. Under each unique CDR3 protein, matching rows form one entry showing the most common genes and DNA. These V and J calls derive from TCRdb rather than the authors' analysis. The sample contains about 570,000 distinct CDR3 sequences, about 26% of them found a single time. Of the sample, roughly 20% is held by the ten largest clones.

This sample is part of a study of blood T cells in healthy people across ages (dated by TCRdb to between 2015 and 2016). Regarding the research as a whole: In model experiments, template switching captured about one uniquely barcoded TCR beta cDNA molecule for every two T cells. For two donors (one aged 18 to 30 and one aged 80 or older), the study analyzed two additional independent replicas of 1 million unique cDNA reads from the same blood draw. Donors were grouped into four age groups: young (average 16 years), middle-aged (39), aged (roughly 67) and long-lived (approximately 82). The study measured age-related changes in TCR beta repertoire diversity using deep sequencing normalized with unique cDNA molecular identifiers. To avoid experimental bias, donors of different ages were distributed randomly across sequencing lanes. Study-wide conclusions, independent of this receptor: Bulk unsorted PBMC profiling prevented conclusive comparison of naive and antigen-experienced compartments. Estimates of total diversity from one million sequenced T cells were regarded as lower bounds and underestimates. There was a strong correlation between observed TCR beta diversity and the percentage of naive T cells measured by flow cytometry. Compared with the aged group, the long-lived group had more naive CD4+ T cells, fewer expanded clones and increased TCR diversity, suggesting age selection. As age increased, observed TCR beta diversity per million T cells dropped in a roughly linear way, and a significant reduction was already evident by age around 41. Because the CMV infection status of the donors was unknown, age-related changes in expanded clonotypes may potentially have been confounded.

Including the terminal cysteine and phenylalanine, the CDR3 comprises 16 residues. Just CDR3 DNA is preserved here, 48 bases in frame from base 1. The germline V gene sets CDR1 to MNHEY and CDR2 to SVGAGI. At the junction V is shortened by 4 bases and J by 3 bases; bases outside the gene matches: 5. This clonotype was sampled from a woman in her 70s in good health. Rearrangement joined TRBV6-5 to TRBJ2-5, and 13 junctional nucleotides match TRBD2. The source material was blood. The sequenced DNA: TGTGCCAGCAGTTCCAGACTAGCGGGGGGCAAAGAGACCCAGTACTTC. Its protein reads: CASSSRLAGGKETQYF.